Included here is one T cell receptor beta chain sequence, with context. Antigen specificity is unknown. This entry comes from a study of T cell responses to AZD1222 COVID-19 vaccine. Study outcomes and limitations: Clonal diversity may have been underestimated in mostly white British donors. Unmutated variant regions reportedly attract nearly half of all spike-specific TCRs. At baseline, seropositivity was found in only a handful of AZD1222 recipients.

Sequencing was performed with immunoSEQ multiplex PCR; in TCRdb, only in-frame clones are kept and a portion is missing. The data hold 130,000 to 150,000 clones, with under 95% observed a single time. The CDR3 runs 14 residues. The V gene's germline CDR1 is KGHDR and CDR2 SFDVKD. The V gene end was trimmed by 6 bases and the J gene end by 8 bases; junction bases not matched to a gene: 9. The sequencing here drew on peripheral blood, taken on day 0 of AZD1222 vaccination. The gene calls are TRBV24-1 and TRBJ2-1; 7 bases map to TRBD1. The clonotype comes from an adult in good health. For the CDR3, the DNA is TGTGCCACCAGTCTTGAAACTGACAGGGATGAGCAGTTCTTC. Its protein is CATSLETDRDEQFF.